A selection of T cell receptor beta chains follows, all from one sample in a study of blood T cell repertoires in COVID-19. Clones were sequenced by immunoSEQ multiplex PCR, and TCRdb holds only the in-frame ones, with some missing. The sample carries around 330,000 clones, roughly 86% recorded once. The sample taken for sequencing was PBMCs or T cells enriched from blood (not recorded which). These receptors were obtained from a woman in her late teens or twenties who had recovered from COVID-19. CDR3s include the opening cysteine and the closing phenylalanine or tryptophan. D genes are given only for firm matches. A clone size is listed for some rows: how often the clone was seen (once, few, many), or a class if it is expanded.

D	V	size	J	CDR3	DNA
.	TRBV6-4	.	TRBJ1-1	CASSRGGGSTEAFF	TGTGCCAGCAGCCGCGGTGGGGGCTCGACTGAAGCTTTCTTT
.	TRBV4-1	.	TRBJ2-5	CASSQDRGPETQYF	TGCGCCAGCAGCCAAGACAGGGGACCGGAGACCCAGTACTTC
.	TRBV3-1/TRBV3-2	.	TRBJ1-1	CASSQDRGRPEAFF	TGTGCCAGCAGCCAAGATAGGGGTCGCCCTGAAGCTTTCTTT
.	TRBV14	.	TRBJ1-2	CASSQGLGVRGYTF	TGTGCCAGCAGCCAAGGCCTCGGGGTTAGGGGCTACACCTTC
.	TRBV6-5	once	TRBJ1-6	CASNSEQGTGPLHF	TGTGCCAGCAATTCAGAACAGGGCACGGGTCCCCTCCACTTT
TRBD2	TRBV11-3	once	TRBJ2-3	CASSPGGDVVTDTQYF	TGTGCCAGCAGCCCCGGGGGGGACGTAGTAACAGATACGCAGTATTTT
TRBD1	TRBV2	.	TRBJ2-1	CASSMGQGGNEQFF	TGTGCCAGCAGTATGGGACAGGGGGGGAATGAGCAGTTCTTC
TRBD2	TRBV7-3	.	TRBJ2-2	CASSLNPYAAGGTGELFF	TGTGCCAGCAGCTTAAACCCCTACGCTGCGGGAGGCACCGGGGAGCTGTTTTTT
.	TRBV6-2/TRBV6-3	.	TRBJ2-5	CASSLGSVAVRETQYF	TGTGCCAGCAGTTTGGGTTCGGTAGCGGTGAGGGAGACCCAGTACTTC
TRBD2	TRBV6-2/TRBV6-3	.	TRBJ2-1	CASSRLAGNEQFF	TGTGCCAGCAGTCGACTAGCGGGCAATGAGCAGTTCTTC
TRBD2	TRBV7-9	few	TRBJ2-3	CASLATGGPDTQYF	TGTGCCAGCCTTGCTACGGGAGGGCCAGATACGCAGTATTTT
TRBD1	TRBV19	.	TRBJ1-2	CASANPGQGANYGYTF	TGTGCCAGTGCGAATCCGGGACAGGGAGCTAACTATGGCTACACCTTC
TRBD2	TRBV28	.	TRBJ2-1	CASSFPTTSGGVSYNEQFF	TGTGCCAGCAGTTTCCCCACGACTAGCGGGGGGGTCTCCTACAATGAGCAGTTCTTC
.	TRBV27	.	TRBJ1-1	CASWRSGDTEAFF	TGTGCCAGCTGGAGGAGTGGGGACACTGAAGCTTTCTTT
TRBD1	TRBV5-4	few	TRBJ2-7	CASSRDLQAGGYEQYF	TGTGCCAGCAGCCGAGATCTTCAGGCAGGGGGCTACGAGCAGTACTTC
TRBD1	TRBV6-5	.	TRBJ2-2	CASRNRGTGELFF	TGTGCCAGCAGAAACAGGGGTACCGGGGAGCTGTTTTTT
TRBD1	TRBV6-5	.	TRBJ1-5	CASRGDREGQPQHF	TGTGCCAGCAGGGGCGACAGGGAAGGTCAGCCCCAGCATTTT
.	TRBV12-3/TRBV12-4	.	TRBJ2-3	CASSEGDTQYF	TGTGCCAGCAGTGAGGGAGATACGCAGTATTTT
TRBD2	TRBV28	.	TRBJ2-2	CASSLWSGLAGGRTGELFF	TGTGCCAGCAGTTTATGGTCGGGACTAGCGGGAGGGCGGACCGGGGAGCTGTTTTTT
TRBD1	TRBV28	.	TRBJ2-1	CASSLDEGQGANEQFF	TGTGCCAGCAGCCTGGACGAGGGACAGGGGGCCAATGAGCAGTTCTTC
.	TRBV7-2	once	TRBJ2-3	CASSFKIRDGTDTQYF	TGTGCCAGCAGCTTTAAAATCAGGGATGGCACAGATACGCAGTATTTT
.	TRBV27	.	TRBJ1-5	CASSFGGATYQPQHF	TGTGCCAGCAGTTTTGGAGGGGCGACCTATCAGCCCCAGCATTTT
.	TRBV6-2/TRBV6-3	few	TRBJ2-5	CASSYSKVTQETQYF	TGTGCCAGCAGTTACTCGAAAGTGACACAAGAGACCCAGTACTTC
TRBD2	TRBV7-9	.	TRBJ2-7	CASSPSGATGTYEQYF	TGTGCCAGCAGCCCCAGCGGGGCCACCGGGACCTACGAGCAGTACTTC
.	TRBV7-8	.	TRBJ2-5	CASSLEPRQETQYF	TGTGCCAGCAGCTTAGAGCCGAGACAAGAGACCCAGTACTTC
.	TRBV5-1	.	TRBJ1-4	CASSLGPPPDEKLFF	TGCGCCAGCAGCTTGGGGCCACCCCCCGATGAAAAACTGTTTTTT
.	TRBV6-2/TRBV6-3	.	TRBJ1-5	CASSYSFGGNQPQHF	TGTGCCAGCAGTTACTCGTTCGGGGGGAATCAGCCCCAGCATTTT
TRBD1	TRBV10-3	.	TRBJ1-1	CAISSPGTGARNTEAFF	TGTGCCATCAGCAGTCCCGGGACAGGGGCCCGGAACACTGAAGCTTTCTTT
TRBD2	TRBV2	.	TRBJ2-7	CASSEERQREGVHEQYF	TGTGCCAGCAGTGAAGAGCGCCAGCGGGAGGGTGTCCACGAGCAGTACTTC
.	TRBV11-1	.	TRBJ2-2	CASSTRRDNTGELFF	TGTGCCAGCAGTACAAGGCGGGATAACACCGGGGAGCTGTTTTTT
.	TRBV19	.	TRBJ1-1	CASSIVDHGNTEAFF	TGTGCCAGTAGTATAGTTGATCACGGGAACACTGAAGCTTTCTTT
.	TRBV7-8	.	TRBJ1-2	CASSPSGLNYGYTF	TGTGCCAGCAGCCCCAGCGGACTGAACTATGGCTACACCTTC
TRBD2	TRBV11-2	.	TRBJ2-3	CASSLGVGGRAVDTQYF	TGTGCCAGCAGCTTAGGGGTTGGCGGGAGGGCCGTAGATACGCAGTATTTT
TRBD1	TRBV7-9	.	TRBJ2-7	CASSKQGANEQYF	TGTGCCAGCAGTAAACAGGGGGCGAACGAGCAGTACTTC
.	TRBV18	.	TRBJ1-1	CASSPGPTAFRTEAFF	TGTGCCAGCTCACCGGGCCCGACAGCCTTTAGGACTGAAGCTTTCTTT
.	TRBV12-3/TRBV12-4	few	TRBJ1-2	CASMRGRSRGYTF	TGTGCCAGCATGAGGGGGAGATCGAGGGGCTACACCTTC
.	TRBV4-1	.	TRBJ2-2	CASSQNGDHPGELFF	TGCGCCAGCAGCCAGAACGGGGATCACCCCGGGGAGCTGTTTTTT
.	TRBV19	once	TRBJ2-3	CASSTRGAGSTDTQYF	TGTGCCAGTAGTACCAGGGGCGCCGGTAGCACAGATACGCAGTATTTT